The T cell receptor beta chain described here comes from a study of blood T cells in healthy people across ages (dated by TCRdb to the mid-2010s). Some background on the complete study: Template switching captured roughly one uniquely barcoded TCR beta cDNA molecule per two T cells in model experiments. Age-related changes in TCR beta repertoire diversity were measured in the study by deep sequencing normalized with unique cDNA molecular identifiers. The donors were split into four age groups: young (average about 15 years), middle-aged (around 40), aged (about 62) and long-lived (more than 80). To avoid experimental bias, donors of different ages were randomly spread across the sequencing lanes. Using the same blood draw, the study looked at two additional independent replicas of 1 million unique cDNA reads for two donors, one aged 18 to 30 and the other aged 80 or older. General conclusions and limits of the study: Total diversity estimates from one million sequenced T cells were considered lower bounds and underestimates. Observed TCR beta diversity per million T cells fell roughly linearly with age, and a significant reduction was already apparent by age about 36. Because profiling used bulk unsorted PBMCs, naive and antigen-experienced compartments could not be compared conclusively. Compared with the aged group, the long-lived group had more naive CD4+ T cells, fewer expanded clones and increased TCR diversity, a pattern suggesting age selection. Because the CMV infection status of the donors was unknown, age-related changes in expanded clonotypes may potentially have been confounded. Observed TCR beta diversity correlated strongly with the percentage of naive T cells measured by flow cytometry.

Receptor libraries were prepared by 5' RACE. Sequencing took place on an Illumina HiSeq 2500. A second PCR of roughly 7 to 12 cycles was performed with a sample-barcoded 5' primer and a J-beta primer mix. Each TCR beta cDNA molecule received a unique molecular identifier from a template-switch 5' adaptor carrying 12 random nucleotides. Each sample yielded at least 2.5 million CDR3-containing paired-end reads. First-strand cDNA synthesis was performed from all RNA using the Mint cDNA synthesis kit, with priming by a TRBC-specific oligonucleotide. All cDNA was treated with uracil-DNA glycosylase and then went through a first 18-cycle PCR with the universal primers M1SS and BC2_uni_R. For the original study's pipeline: For normalization, 1 million high-quality reads were randomly selected from each sample, with every read carrying a distinct molecular identifier. Instead of being binned into consensus sequences, reads with shared molecular identifiers were discarded. CDR3 identification, clonotype clustering and error correction used MiTCR with a Q25 quality threshold and the strictest error-elimination algorithm. A nonparametric unseen species model with Euler transformation was used to estimate a lower bound on total TCR beta diversity. TCRdb passed the public sequencing reads through fastp at Q25 and MiXCR, retaining productive beta sequences. For every CDR3 protein sequence, its rows merge into one entry that carries the most common genes and DNA. Here the V and J calls rest on TCRdb's processing, not on the authors' analysis. For this sample the table gives approximately 810,000 distinct CDR3 sequences, of which around 26% were detected only once. The ten largest clonotypes hold roughly 17% of the sample.

The donors were 40 or so Caucasian individuals from Russia, aged 6 to 90 years, who were systemically healthy. Approximately 9.3 milliliters of peripheral blood were drawn from each donor into EDTA-treated Vacutainer tubes. Ficoll-Paque density-gradient centrifugation was used to isolate PBMCs, with at least 6.5 million obtained per sample. Total RNA was extracted from PBMCs with Trizol reagent, with at least 5 micrograms obtained per sample. For every donor, flow cytometry on a PBMC aliquot measured the percentage of naive CD45RAhigh/CD27high T cells. In the germline V gene (reference sequence), CDR1 corresponds to LGHDT and CDR2 to YNNKEL. Taken from cysteine to phenylalanine, the CDR3 has 13 residues. Only the CDR3 region is kept as DNA, spanning 39 bases read in frame from base 1. Comment on this clonotype: No cognate antigen has been identified for it. At one boundary the junction diverges from the germline segment, which might be a read error.

The source is a woman of 80 years or more in good health. The sequence joins TRBV3-1 to TRBJ1-5; no D gene call is confident. The material sequenced was blood. The sequenced DNA is TGTGTCAGCAGCCAAGATGGCTTTCAACCCCAGCATTTT. This translates into CVSSQDGFQPQHF.